This T cell receptor (beta chain) originates from a study of beta chain features in type 1 diabetes. Study-wide results and limits: Insertions at VDJ junctions were less frequent in type 1 diabetes patients. These patients also deleted more nucleotides at the same junctions. Resolution of whether HLA type affects TCRB rearrangement was not achieved here. When Type 1 diabetes patients were examined, their TCRB CDR3s proved moderately but significantly shorter in all four CD4+ subsets.

As concerns this clone: As yet, its antigen is unknown.

Looked up from germline, CDR1 is SNHLY and CDR2 is FYNNEI. The CDR3 loop spans 13 amino acids. Trimming took off 3 bases at V and 1 base at J, with 6 bases between the two ends. Every isolated RNA sample was fully reverse transcribed, so sequencing captured expressed TCRB transcripts. Using immunoSEQ multiplex PCR, the repertoire was profiled, and TCRdb retains in-frame clones only, with some absent. The data contain 600,000 to 700,000 clones, roughly 12% of them singletons. This chain connects TRBV2 to TRBJ1-1; D unresolved. The source is a man aged 18 to 30 with type 1 diabetes. The sequenced sample was naive CD4+ T cells from blood. CDR3 amino acids: CASSEATNTEAFF. DNA for the CDR3: TGTGCCAGCAGTGAGGCAACGAACACTGAAGCTTTCTTT.